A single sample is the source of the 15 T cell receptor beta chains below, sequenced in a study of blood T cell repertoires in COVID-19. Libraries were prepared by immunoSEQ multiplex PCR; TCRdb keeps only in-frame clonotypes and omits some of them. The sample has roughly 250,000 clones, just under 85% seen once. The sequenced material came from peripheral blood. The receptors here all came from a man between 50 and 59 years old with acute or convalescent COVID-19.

The CDR3 bases are TGTGCCAGCAGCCAACGGGCCTGGACTCTCGATCCTAACGAGCAGTACTTC. Protein: CASSQRAWTLDPNEQYF. This chain joins TRBV28 and TRBJ2-7, with a possible D match to TRBD2 (5 bases). In germline, CDR1 is MDHEN, CDR2 SYDVKM. Trimming took 6 bases from V and 5 from J, leaving 26 bases between them. This CDR3 has 17 amino acids.

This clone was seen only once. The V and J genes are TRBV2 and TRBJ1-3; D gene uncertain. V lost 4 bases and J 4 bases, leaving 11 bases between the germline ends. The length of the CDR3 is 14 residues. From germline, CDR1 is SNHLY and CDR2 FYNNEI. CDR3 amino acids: CASSVEQTGNTIYF. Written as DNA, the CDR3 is TGTGCCAGCAGTGTTGAACAGACCGGAAACACCATATATTTT.

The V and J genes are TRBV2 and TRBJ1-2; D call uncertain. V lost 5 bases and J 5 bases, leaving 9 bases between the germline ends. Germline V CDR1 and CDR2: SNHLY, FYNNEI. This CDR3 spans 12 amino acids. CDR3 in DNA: TGTGCCAGCAGTCCCGGCAGGTATGGCTACACCTTC. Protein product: CASSPGRYGYTF.

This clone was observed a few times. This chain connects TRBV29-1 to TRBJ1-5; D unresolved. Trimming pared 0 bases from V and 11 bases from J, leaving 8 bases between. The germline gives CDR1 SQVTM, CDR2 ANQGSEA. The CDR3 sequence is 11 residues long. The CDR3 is CSVEDNRAQHF. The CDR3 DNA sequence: TGCAGCGTTGAAGACAATCGGGCCCAGCATTTT.

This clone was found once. CDR3 protein: CASTWTGAGQPQHF. The DNA of the CDR3 is TGTGCCAGCACTTGGACAGGCGCAGGGCAGCCCCAGCATTTT. The genes are TRBV2 and TRBJ1-5; TRBD1 agrees at 7 bases. CDR1 and CDR2 from the germline V gene are SNHLY and FYNNEI. V lost 7 bases to trimming and J lost 7 bases; unmatched junction nucleotides: 10. The CDR3 totals 14 residues.

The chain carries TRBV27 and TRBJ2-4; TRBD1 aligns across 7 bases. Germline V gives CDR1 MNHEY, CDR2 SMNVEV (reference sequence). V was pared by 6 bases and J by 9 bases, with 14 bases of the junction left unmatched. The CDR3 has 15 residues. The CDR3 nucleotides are TGTGCCAGCAGCTTAGGGGCCGCTCCAGGGGGCATTCAGTACTTC. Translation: CASSLGAAPGGIQYF.

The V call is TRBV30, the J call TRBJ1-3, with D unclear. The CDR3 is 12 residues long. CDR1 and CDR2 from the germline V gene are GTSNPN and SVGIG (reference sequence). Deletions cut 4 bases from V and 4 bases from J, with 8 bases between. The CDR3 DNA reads TGTGCCTGGAACGGGAGAGGAAACACCATATATTTT. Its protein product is CAWNGRGNTIYF.

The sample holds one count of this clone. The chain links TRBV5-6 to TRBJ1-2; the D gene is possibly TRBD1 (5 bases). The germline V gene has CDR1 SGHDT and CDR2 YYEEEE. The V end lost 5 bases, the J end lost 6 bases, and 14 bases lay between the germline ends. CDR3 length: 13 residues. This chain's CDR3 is CASSTSGVHGYTF. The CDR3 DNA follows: TGTGCCAGCAGTACCTCGGGGGTTCATGGCTACACCTTC.

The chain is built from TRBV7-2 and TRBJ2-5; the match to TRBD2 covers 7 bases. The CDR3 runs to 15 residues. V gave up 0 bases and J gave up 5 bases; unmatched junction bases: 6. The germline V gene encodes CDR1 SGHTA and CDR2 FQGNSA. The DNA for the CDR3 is TGTGCCAGCAGCTTAGCCGCTAGCGGCTGGGAGACCCAGTACTTC. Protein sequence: CASSLAASGWETQYF.

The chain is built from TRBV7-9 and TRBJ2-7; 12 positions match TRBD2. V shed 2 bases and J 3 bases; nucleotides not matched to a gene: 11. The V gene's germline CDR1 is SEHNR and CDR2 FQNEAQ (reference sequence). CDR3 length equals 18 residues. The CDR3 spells CASSLRTSGTREIYEQYF. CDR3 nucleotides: TGTGCCAGCAGCTTAAGGACTAGCGGGACACGCGAAATCTACGAGCAGTACTTC.

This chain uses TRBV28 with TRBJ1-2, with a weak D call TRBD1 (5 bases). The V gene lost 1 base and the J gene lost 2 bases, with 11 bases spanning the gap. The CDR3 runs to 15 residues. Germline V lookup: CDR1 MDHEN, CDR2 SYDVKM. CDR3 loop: CASSLSPQGNYGYTF. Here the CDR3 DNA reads TGTGCCAGCAGTTTATCCCCCCAGGGAAACTATGGCTACACCTTC.

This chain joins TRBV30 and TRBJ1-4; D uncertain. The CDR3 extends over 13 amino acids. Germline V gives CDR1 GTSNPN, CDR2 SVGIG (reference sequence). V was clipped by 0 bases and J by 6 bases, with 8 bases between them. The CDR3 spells CAWSVRVDEKLFF. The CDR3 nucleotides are TGTGCCTGGAGTGTGAGGGTGGATGAAAAACTGTTTTTT.

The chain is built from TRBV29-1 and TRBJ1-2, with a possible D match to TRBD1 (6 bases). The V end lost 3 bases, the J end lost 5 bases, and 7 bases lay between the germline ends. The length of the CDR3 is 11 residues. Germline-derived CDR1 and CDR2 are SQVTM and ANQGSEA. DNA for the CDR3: TGCAGCGTTGACAGGGGTTATGGCTACACCTTC. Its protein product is CSVDRGYGYTF.

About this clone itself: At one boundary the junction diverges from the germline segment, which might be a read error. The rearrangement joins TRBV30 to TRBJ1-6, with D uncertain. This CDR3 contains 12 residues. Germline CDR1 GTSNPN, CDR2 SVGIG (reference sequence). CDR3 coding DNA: TGTGCCTGGGACGGGAATAAATCACCCCTCCACTTT. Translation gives CAWDGNKSPLHF.

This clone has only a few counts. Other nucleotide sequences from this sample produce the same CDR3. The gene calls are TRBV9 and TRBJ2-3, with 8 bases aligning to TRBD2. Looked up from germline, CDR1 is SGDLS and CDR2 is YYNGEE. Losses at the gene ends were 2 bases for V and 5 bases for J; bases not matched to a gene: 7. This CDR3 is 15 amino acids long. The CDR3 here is CASSVAGGRGDTQYF. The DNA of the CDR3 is TGTGCCAGCAGCGTCGCGGGGGGTAGGGGAGATACGCAGTATTTT.